This T cell receptor beta chain was recorded in a study of OX40 agonist ivuxolimab in advanced cancers. Study results and limitations: Still undetermined is the antigen specificity of the expanded peripheral T cells.

V lost 5 bases and J 4 bases, leaving 11 bases between the germline ends. This CDR3 has 13 residues. CDR1 is MNHEY, CDR2 SVGAGI, per germline. A remark on this clone: Antigen specificity is unknown.

Profiled with immunoSEQ multiplex PCR; TCRdb holds only in-frame clones, not every one. This table has fewer than 60,000 clones, roughly nine tenths appearing once. The rearrangement joins TRBV6-5 to TRBJ2-5; perhaps TRBD1 as D (6 bases). This clonotype was sampled from an adult with an advanced solid tumor such as melanoma, head and neck, liver or kidney cancer. This specimen consisted of CD4+ or CD8+ T cells sorted from blood, obtained in a trial of the OX40 agonist ivuxolimab. CDR3 sequence reads: CASSARGPETQYF. As DNA, the CDR3 is TGTGCCAGCAGTGCCAGGGGTCCAGAGACCCAGTACTTC.